A single sample gave rise to the 31 T cell receptor beta chains below, sequenced in a study of blood T cells in healthy people across ages. It was with a sample-barcoded 5' primer and a J-beta primer mix that a second PCR of roughly 6 to 12 cycles was run. TCRdb itself ran the 5' RACE reads through MiXCR, one entry per CDR3 protein. The sample lists 1.6 million or so distinct CDR3 sequences; about 31% were seen once. The sample consisted of blood. These receptors came from a woman in her thirties in good health.

The genes are TRBV9 and TRBJ1-2, with a tentative D call TRBD1 (5 bases). V was pared by 3 bases and J by 5 bases, with 23 bases between. Germline CDR1 and CDR2: SGDLS and YYNGEE. The CDR3 has 17 amino acids. This CDR3 reads CASSGGDKGSAGYGYTF. The CDR3 nucleotides read TGTGCCAGCAGCGGAGGTGATAAGGGGTCGGCGGGGTATGGCTACACCTTC.

This clonotype was picked up a small number of times. The chain couples TRBV10-3 to TRBJ2-2; D is unclear. V was clipped by 2 bases and J by 6 bases, with 7 bases between them. Per the germline V gene, CDR1 is ENHRY and CDR2 is SYGVKD. The CDR3 covers 13 residues. CDR3: CAISEGIAGELFF. Here the CDR3 DNA reads TGTGCCATCAGTGAGGGGATCGCCGGGGAGCTGTTTTTT.

The genes are TRBV12-3 or TRBV12-4 and TRBJ1-6; D is undetermined. Trimming took off 6 bases at V and 11 bases at J, with 20 bases between the two ends. CDR3 length: 15 amino acids. The CDR3, as DNA: TGTGCCAGCAGCCCCTTCAGTGTCTCCGGGACACCCCTCCACTTT. Protein sequence: CASSPFSVSGTPLHF.

The rearrangement links TRBV20-1 to TRBJ2-1; 9 bases line up with TRBD2. Germline CDR1 is DFQATT and CDR2 is SNEGSKA (reference sequence). V lost 6 bases, J lost 7 bases, and 13 bases stayed unmatched. CDR3 length: 15 residues. DNA of the CDR3: TGCAGTGCGGGGCGACGCGGGAGGGCCGTGAATGAGCAGTTCTTC. Translated, it gives CSAGRRGRAVNEQFF.

The V call is TRBV6-6, the J call TRBJ1-5, with TRBD1 identical over 8 bases. The CDR3 has 17 amino acids. Germline V CDR1 and CDR2: MNHNY, SVGAGI (reference sequence). J was trimmed by 3 bases and V by 4 bases; bases with no gene match: 11. DNA for the CDR3: TGTGCCAGCAGTTCTCCCACTCAGGGGGCAGTCAATCAGCCCCAGCATTTT. This translates into CASSSPTQGAVNQPQHF.

The chain employs TRBV28 and TRBJ2-3, with D maybe TRBD2 (6 bases). This CDR3 contains 19 residues. Germline V lookup: CDR1 MDHEN, CDR2 SYDVKM. Trimming took off 0 bases at V and 0 bases at J, with 19 bases between the two ends. CDR3 residues: CASSLWPQGTHKSTDTQYF. The CDR3 DNA follows: TGTGCCAGCAGTTTATGGCCGCAAGGGACTCATAAGAGCACAGATACGCAGTATTTT.

V and J are TRBV7-3 and TRBJ2-3; TRBD2 matches at 7 bases. Looked up from germline, CDR1 is SGHTA and CDR2 is FQGTGA. The V gene end was trimmed by 8 bases and the J gene end by 2 bases; junction bases not matched to a gene: 7. The CDR3 consists of 14 residues. CDR3 sequence reads: CASPQAGDTDTQYF. In nucleotides, the CDR3 is TGTGCCAGCCCCCAGGCGGGGGACACAGATACGCAGTATTTT. The full variable domain, its missing parts supplied by reference TRBV7-3 and TRBJ2-3, is GAGVSQTPSNKVTEKGKYVELRCDPISGHTALYWYRQSLGQGPEFLIYFQGTGAADDSGLPNDRFFAVRPEGSVSTLKIQRTERGDSAVYLCASPQAGDTDTQYFGPGTRLTVL.

V is TRBV24-1 and J is TRBJ2-7; 9 bases agree with TRBD2. Per germline, CDR1 KGHDR and CDR2 SFDVKD. The V segment lost 3 bases and the J segment 4 bases; nucleotides outside the gene matches: 9. This CDR3 spans 16 amino acids. CDR3 residues: CATSDRRASGTYEQYF. As DNA, the CDR3 is TGTGCCACCAGTGATCGTCGGGCTAGCGGGACTTACGAGCAGTACTTC.

In its sample, this clonotype was seen many times. V is TRBV10-3 and J is TRBJ2-3; D remains unclear. The CDR3 is 13 amino acids. Trimming stripped 4 bases from V and 1 base from J, with 6 bases between. Germline CDR1 ENHRY, CDR2 SYGVKD. In DNA, the CDR3 is TGTGCCATCAGTGGACCGCGCACAGATACGCAGTATTTT. Translating gives CAISGPRTDTQYF.

CDR3 nucleotides: TGTGCCAGCAGCTTAGTAGGGCCCTCTTGTTCTGGCTACACCTTC. As protein: CASSLVGPSCSGYTF. The chain is built from TRBV13 and TRBJ1-2, with unresolved D. V was shortened by 1 base and J by 7 bases, with 16 bases between the two germline ends. CDR1 is PRHDT and CDR2 is FYEKMQ in the germline V gene (reference sequence). There are 15 residues in the CDR3.

This rearrangement joins TRBV4-1 to TRBJ2-5; 10 nucleotides agree with TRBD2. The CDR3 sequence is 14 residues long. The V and J ends lost 4 bases and 11 bases, in that order; junction bases with no gene match: 10. CDR1 is MGHRA, CDR2 YSYEKL, per germline. The CDR3 protein is CASSREGLAGEQYF. For the CDR3, the DNA is TGCGCCAGCAGCCGAGAGGGGCTAGCGGGGGAGCAGTACTTC.

This clonotype has a handful of counts. V is TRBV3-1 and J is TRBJ2-6, with D possibly TRBD1 on 6 matching bases. Trimming shortened V by 0 bases and J by 15 bases, and 6 bases separated the two germline ends. Germline V gene sequence: CDR1 LGHDT, CDR2 YNNKEL (reference sequence). The CDR3 length is 11 residues. CDR3 nucleotide sequence: TGTGCCAGCAGCCAAGAGGGACACCTGACTTTC. This codes for CASSQEGHLTF. The whole variable domain, filled in from reference TRBV3-1 and TRBJ2-6, reads DTAVSQTPKYLVTQMGNDKSIKCEQNLGHDTMYWYKQDSKKFLKIMFSYNNKELIINETVPNRFSPKSPDKAHLNLHINSLELGDSAVYFCASSQEGHLTFGAGSRLTVL.

Of note for this clonotype: A much larger clone differs from this one at a single base, so this may be a read error. The rearrangement links TRBV6-2 or TRBV6-3 to TRBJ1-1; D remains unclear. V lost 2 bases and J lost 4, with 8 bases in between. From germline, CDR1 is MNHEY and CDR2 SVGEGT. The CDR3 contains 13 residues. The CDR3 sequence is CASSYGEITEAFF. The CDR3 DNA reads TGTGCCAGCAGTTACGGGGAGATCACTGAAGCTTTCTTT.

A note on this clonotype: This may be a read error: a much more frequent sequence differs by one nucleotide. The rearrangement links TRBV28 to TRBJ2-7, with D uncertain. The CDR3 is made up of 11 amino acids. In germline, CDR1 is MDHEN, CDR2 SYDVKM. CDR3 in amino acids: CACSQPYEQYF. In DNA, the CDR3 is TGTGCCTGCAGCCAACCCTACGAGCAGTACTTC.

The chain combines TRBV15 with TRBJ2-7; D gene unclear. The CDR3 has 14 residues. Trimming took 0 bases from V and 6 from J, leaving 12 bases between them. Looked up from germline, CDR1 is LNHNV and CDR2 is YYDKDF (reference sequence). CDR3 sequence (DNA): TGTGCCACCAGCAGAGATGCCAAGGCCATCGAGCAGTACTTC. Amino acid sequence: CATSRDAKAIEQYF.

This clonotype came up a few times. V and J are TRBV7-9 and TRBJ2-3; 9 bases are shared with TRBD2. Trimming at V came to 4 bases and at J to 6 bases, leaving 8 bases not matched to a gene. From germline, CDR1 is SEHNR and CDR2 FQNEAQ (reference sequence). CDR3 size: 15 residues. CDR3 residues: CASSSLAGALDTQYF. CDR3 in DNA: TGTGCCAGCAGCTCACTAGCGGGCGCTTTGGATACGCAGTATTTT. Drawing the rest from reference TRBV7-9 and TRBJ2-3, the complete variable domain is DTGVSQNPRHKITKRGQNVTFRCDPISEHNRLYWYRQTLGQGPEFLTYFQNEAQLEKSRLLSDRFSAERPKGSFSTLEIQRTEQGDSAMYLCASSSLAGALDTQYFGPGTRLTVL.

The J gene is TRBJ2-3, the V gene TRBV20-1; 7 bases map to TRBD2. V gave up 0 bases and J gave up 7 bases; unmatched junction bases: 4. Germline V gene data show CDR1 as DFQATT and CDR2 as SNEGSKA (reference sequence). This CDR3 comprises 13 residues. The CDR3, as DNA: TGCAGTGCTAGAGATTGGGGGGGGTATACGCAGTATTTT. Translated, it gives CSARDWGGYTQYF.

This clonotype was counted only a few times. The chain recombines TRBV27 with TRBJ2-1; 12 bases agree with TRBD2. This CDR3 region has 16 residues. V lost 3 bases, J lost 9 bases, and 9 bases stayed unmatched. Germline-derived CDR1 and CDR2 are MNHEY and SMNVEV (reference sequence). The CDR3 region has the DNA TGTGCCAGCAGTTTTAAGGGGGCTAGCGGGAGGGGTGAGCAGTTCTTC. It specifies CASSFKGASGRGEQFF.

This clonotype has a handful of counts. The chain links TRBV5-5 to TRBJ2-2; 7 bases map to TRBD1. There are 14 residues in the CDR3. V lost 0 bases to trimming and J lost 9 bases; unmatched junction nucleotides: 5. CDR1 SGHKS and CDR2 YYEKEE come from the germline V gene (reference sequence). CDR3: CASSLAAGGWELFF. CDR3 DNA: TGTGCCAGCAGCTTGGCGGCAGGGGGTTGGGAGCTGTTTTTT.

This clonotype has more than one count but fewer than ten. The CDR3 sequence: CSVALNYGYTF. The DNA for the CDR3 is TGCAGCGTTGCCCTAAACTATGGCTACACCTTC. The chain combines TRBV29-1 with TRBJ1-2; no definite D call. Trimming stripped 4 bases from V and 2 bases from J, with 5 bases between. The CDR3 is 11 residues long. Germline CDR1 SQVTM, CDR2 ANQGSEA.

CDR3: CASSQGPATNEQFF. The DNA for the CDR3 is TGCGCCAGCAGCCAAGGACCCGCTACGAATGAGCAGTTCTTC. The J gene is TRBJ2-1, the V gene TRBV4-1; no reliable D call. Trimming removed 1 base at V and 7 bases at J, with 11 bases between. Looked up from germline, CDR1 is MGHRA and CDR2 is YSYEKL. CDR3 size: 14 residues.

V is TRBV4-1 and J is TRBJ1-1; 7 positions match TRBD1. V lost 8 bases, J lost 4 bases, and 1 base stayed unmatched. The CDR3 totals 11 residues. Germline V gene data show CDR1 as MGHRA and CDR2 as YSYEKL. The CDR3 reads CASQGVTEAFF. In DNA, the CDR3 is TGCGCCAGCCAGGGGGTCACTGAAGCTTTCTTT.

On this clonotype itself: A far more abundant clone sits one base away, making this likely a read error. The chain employs TRBV27 and TRBJ2-6; D perhaps matches TRBD1 (5 bases). Looked up from germline, CDR1 is MNHEY and CDR2 is SMNVEV (reference sequence). This CDR3 is built from 13 residues. The CDR3 loop is CASSSSGANVPTF. As DNA, the CDR3 is TGTGCCAGCAGTTCCTCTGGGGCCAACGTCCCGACTTTC.

The rearrangement links TRBV20-1 to TRBJ2-1; 8 bases agree with TRBD2. This CDR3 is 12 amino acids long. Germline CDR1 reads DFQATT; CDR2 reads SNEGSKA (reference sequence). In DNA, the CDR3 is TGCAGCCTGCCGGGACTAGGATATGAGCAGTTCTTC. It specifies CSLPGLGYEQFF.

V is TRBV29-1 and J is TRBJ2-5, with D possibly being TRBD2 (5 bases). Trimming took off 6 bases at V and 4 bases at J, with 18 bases between the two ends. The CDR3 has 14 amino acids. Germline CDR1 reads SQVTM; CDR2 reads ANQGSEA. The CDR3 region is CSVKGPDGGETQYF. CDR3 sequence (DNA): TGCAGCGTGAAGGGCCCCGACGGAGGAGAGACCCAGTACTTC.

This clonotype was detected only a few times. The J gene is TRBJ2-7, the V gene TRBV20-1, with D possibly TRBD2 on 8 matching bases. The CDR3 has 15 amino acids. The V gene's germline CDR1 is DFQATT and CDR2 SNEGSKA (reference sequence). Trimming cost V 3 bases and J 7 bases, with 22 bases left between them. CDR3 in amino acids: CSARRTSPRGGEQYF. CDR3 DNA: TGCAGTGCTAGGCGGACTAGCCCCAGGGGGGGGGAGCAGTACTTC.

The rearrangement links TRBV28 to TRBJ2-7; TRBD2 aligns across 7 bases. The V and J ends lost 6 bases and 3 bases, in that order; junction bases with no gene match: 14. The CDR3 runs to 16 residues. Looked up from germline, CDR1 is MDHEN and CDR2 is SYDVKM. The CDR3 nucleotides read TGTGCCAGCAGCCCGGATCATACGCGGGACTACTACGAGCAGTACTTC. Translated: CASSPDHTRDYYEQYF. Complete variable domain (other parts from reference TRBV28 and TRBJ2-7): DVKVTQSSRYLVKRTGEKVFLECVQDMDHENMFWYRQDPGLGLRLIYFSYDVKMKEKGDIPEGYSVSREKKERFSLILESASTNQTSMYLCASSPDHTRDYYEQYFGPGTRLTVT.

The CDR3 sequence: CASPSGANVLTF. The CDR3 DNA is TGTGCCAGCCCCTCTGGGGCCAACGTCCTGACTTTC. The genes are TRBV7-2 and TRBJ2-6, with D uncertain. CDR1 SGHTA and CDR2 FQGNSA come from the germline V gene. The CDR3 consists of 12 residues. Trimming removed 8 bases from V and 0 bases from J, with 2 bases in between. Filled out from reference TRBV7-2 and TRBJ2-6, the complete variable domain reads GAGVSQSPSNKVTEKGKDVELRCDPISGHTALYWYRQSLGQGLEFLIYFQGNSAPDKSGLPSDRFSAERTGGSVSTLTIQRTQQEDSAVYLCASPSGANVLTFGAGSRLTVL.

The chain employs TRBV6-5 and TRBJ2-2; D gene unclear. V dropped 6 bases and J dropped 9 bases, with 14 bases sitting between them. This CDR3 comprises 13 residues. CDR1 and CDR2 from the germline V gene are MNHEY and SVGAGI. CDR3 in DNA: TGTGCCAGCAGCCGATCTTCGGCGTGGGAGCTGTTTTTT. This codes for CASSRSSAWELFF.

The chain uses TRBV11-2 and TRBJ1-5; 7 bases match TRBD1. The CDR3 is 13 amino acids. CDR1 is SGHAT, CDR2 FQNNGV, per germline. J gave up 8 bases and V 2 bases, and 3 bases lay outside the gene matches. In DNA, the CDR3 is TGTGCCAGCAGCTTAAACAGGGGCAAGCCCCAGCATTTT. Amino acids: CASSLNRGKPQHF. Complete variable domain (other parts from reference TRBV11-2 and TRBJ1-5): EAGVAQSPRYKIIEKRQSVAFWCNPISGHATLYWYQQILGQGPKLLIQFQNNGVVDDSQLPKDRFSAERLKGVDSTLKIQPAKLEDSAVYLCASSLNRGKPQHFGDGTRLSIL.

The gene calls are TRBV6-5 and TRBJ2-7, with TRBD2 as a possible D gene (6 bases). With 5 bases removed from V and 5 bases from J, the gap between germline ends came to 19 bases. CDR1 and CDR2 (germline): MNHEY, SVGAGI. The length of the CDR3 is 15 residues. CDR3 region: CASSRPSGGSDEQYF. The CDR3 nucleotides are TGTGCCAGCAGTCGTCCGTCTGGGGGGTCGGACGAGCAGTACTTC.